The 21 T cell receptor beta chains given below trace back to one sample, sequenced in a study of tumor-infiltrating lymphocytes in primary liver carcinoma. Researchers generated TCR beta cDNA from around 510 ng of total RNA, relying on a constant-region primer. Three nested multiplex PCR rounds of slightly modified ARM-PCR generated TCR beta libraries. Two initial PCR rounds of around 10 cycles each paired TRBV1-TRBV30 forward primers with a C-beta reverse primer. TCRdb reanalysed the multiplex PCR reads using MiXCR and keeps one entry per CDR3 protein. The sample contains 100,000 or so distinct CDR3 sequences, almost 70% of which appear only once. Unsorted bulk tissue of roughly 18-31 mg yielded co-extracted RNA and DNA. The sequencing sample was made of liver tumor tissue from sampling region 5. The sample's subset: tumor region T5, tumor centre. Source of these receptors: a woman in her fifties or sixties with primary liver carcinoma and hepatitis B virus infection.

This chain links TRBV11-2 with TRBJ2-1; a weak D match, TRBD2 (5 bases). The CDR3 is made up of 17 amino acids. Trimming removed 5 bases at V and 8 bases at J, with 25 bases between. CDR1 and CDR2 from the germline V gene are SGHAT and FQNNGV. Here the CDR3 reads CASSRRLTVGPRDEQFF. The CDR3 DNA is TGTGCCAGCAGCAGGAGACTAACGGTAGGGCCGAGGGATGAGCAGTTCTTC.

Concerning this clonotype: A much more abundant neighbour one base away suggests this may be a read error. The V call is TRBV7-9, the J call TRBJ2-6; a possible D gene is TRBD1 (6 bases). This CDR3 has 17 residues. Germline loops: CDR1 SEHNR, CDR2 FQNEAQ (reference sequence). V shed 0 bases and J shed 1 base, with 10 bases lying between them. For the CDR3, the DNA is TGTGCCAGCAGCTTAGCGCTAGGGGGTTCTGGGGCCAACGTCCTGACTTTC. It is translated as CASSLALGGSGANVLTF. Based on the CDR3 plus reference TRBV7-9 and TRBJ2-6, the full variable domain is DTGVSQNPRHKITKRGQNVTFRCDPISEHNRLYWYRQTLGQGPEFLTYFQNEAQLEKSRLLSDRFSAERPKGSFSTLEIQRTEQGDSAMYLCASSLALGGSGANVLTFGAGSRLTVL.

In regard to this clonotype: The conserved final phenylalanine or tryptophan is absent from the CDR3, which likely points to a read error. The rearrangement links TRBV11-1 to TRBJ2-7; D tentatively reads TRBD1 or TRBD2 (6 bases each). This CDR3 has 15 amino acids. From germline, CDR1 is SGHAT and CDR2 FQDESV (reference sequence). CDR3 coding DNA: TGTCCCAGCAACCCTCGGACAGCAGGACTACGCGAGCAGTACTTA. Translating gives CPSNPRTAGLREQYL.

About this clonotype: The conserved final phenylalanine or tryptophan is absent from the CDR3, which likely points to a read error. It is unclear where the CDR3 begins or ends on the DNA, so no DNA is shown, and the CDR3 is as TCRdb lists it. V gene TRBV11-3 combines with J gene TRBJ2-1; the table calls TRBD1, which could not be checked here. Both ends counted, the CDR3 spans 13 residues. Germline V gene lookup returns CDR1 SGHNT and CDR2 YENEEA. The CDR3 protein is CASSLGDSNEQSS.

This clonotype was counted between two and nine times. This chain links TRBV28 with TRBJ2-4; 8 positions agree with TRBD1. The V and J ends lost 5 bases and 8 bases, in that order; junction bases with no gene match: 11. The CDR3 runs 15 residues. The germline V gene encodes CDR1 MDHEN and CDR2 SYDVKM. The CDR3 DNA sequence: TGTGCCAGCAGTAACCCCGGGACAGGAGTCGACATTCAGTACTTC. This translates into CASSNPGTGVDIQYF.

Worth noting for this clonotype: The missing conserved phenylalanine or tryptophan at the end of this CDR3 makes a read error likely. The CDR3 spells CASSGGTVVGYTS. The CDR3, as DNA: TGTGCCAGCAGTGGGGGGACAGTCGTTGGCTACACCTCC. This rearrangement joins TRBV6-6 to TRBJ1-2, with 7 bases matching TRBD1. This CDR3 has 13 residues. V lost 5 bases and J lost 7; bases outside the gene matches: 7. CDR1 and CDR2 (germline): MNHNY, SVGAGI (reference sequence).

A single count supports this clonotype. This sequence joins TRBV28 and TRBJ2-7; 9 bases agree with TRBD1. Germline V lookup: CDR1 MDHEN, CDR2 SYDVKM. The CDR3 extends over 16 amino acids. Losses at the gene ends were 6 bases for V and 3 bases for J; bases not matched to a gene: 12. CDR3 nucleotides: TGTGCCAGCAGACCGGGACAGGGATGGTTGGGCTACGAGCAGTACGTC. Its protein product is CASRPGQGWLGYEQYV.

Notes on this clonotype: This could be a read error, since a much larger clone is one nucleotide away. This chain connects TRBV28 to TRBJ2-3; D is ambiguous. Deletions cut 5 bases from V and 4 bases from J, with 7 bases between. The CDR3 runs to 12 residues. CDR1 is MDHEN, CDR2 SYDVKM, per germline. The CDR3 DNA is TGTGCCAGCAGTCCGAGCTCAGATACGCAGTATTTT. This gives the protein CASSPSSDTQYF.

At least ten counts were recorded for this clonotype. This chain joins TRBV5-6 and TRBJ2-1; 7 bases line up with TRBD2. Germline CDR1 and CDR2: SGHDT and YYEEEE. CDR3 size: 16 residues. Losses at the gene ends were 7 bases for V and 3 bases for J; bases not matched to a gene: 13. The CDR3 nucleotides read TGTGCCAGCTGGATCAAGGGTGGCGGGAGCTACAATGAGCAGTTCTTC. This encodes CASWIKGGGSYNEQFF.

Concerning this clonotype itself: The conserved phenylalanine or tryptophan is not found at the CDR3 terminus, so this likely reflects a read error. The chain carries TRBV11-2 and TRBJ2-1; the match to TRBD2 covers 8 bases. The CDR3 runs to 15 residues. The trim removed 1 base at V and 4 bases at J, leaving 3 bases unmatched. CDR1 is SGHAT, CDR2 FQNNGV, per germline. CDR3 DNA sequence: TGTGCCAGCAGCTTAGGGGGACTAGTTTACAATGAGCAGTTCCTC. Protein product: CASSLGGLVYNEQFL.

This chain links TRBV11-2 with TRBJ2-3, with D tentatively TRBD2 (7 bases). From germline, CDR1 is SGHAT and CDR2 FQNNGV. V lost 4 bases, J lost 12 bases, and 20 bases lay in between. This CDR3 is 14 amino acids long. The CDR3 DNA sequence: TGTGCCAGCAGCTCCGCGGGAGTAGGGGGTACACAGTATTTT. It encodes CASSSAGVGGTQYF.

Comments on this clonotype: Germline is not matched at one junction end, which may reflect a read error. The V and J genes are TRBV28 and TRBJ1-6, with D hard to call. Germline V gives CDR1 MDHEN, CDR2 SYDVKM. This CDR3 region has 16 residues. CDR3 region: CASSSLRILINSPLNF. The CDR3 nucleotides are TGTGCCAGCAGTTCTTTACGTATCTTAATTAATTCACCCCTCAACTTT.

As for this clonotype: A much larger clone lies a single base off, so this may be a read error. The rearrangement joins TRBV5-8 to TRBJ2-7, with D unresolved. The V end was cut by 5 bases, the J end by 3 bases, with 21 bases between. Germline V CDR1 and CDR2: SGHTS, YDEGEE. The CDR3 sequence is 16 residues long. CDR3: CASRVSHLRHSYEQYF. The CDR3 DNA follows: TGTGCCAGCAGGGTGTCACACCTCCGGCACAGCTACGAGCAGTACTTC.

With regard to this clonotype: A much bigger clone sits one base away, suggesting this may be a read error. The rearrangement links TRBV5-1 to TRBJ2-1; 15 bases agree with TRBD2. The ends lost 4 bases at V and 7 bases at J; junction bases unmatched: 6. The CDR3 extends over 16 amino acids. CDR1 SGHRS and CDR2 YFSETQ come from the germline V gene. The CDR3 here is CASSTGLAGGGNEQFF. The CDR3, as DNA: TGCGCCAGCAGCACGGGACTAGCGGGAGGTGGAAATGAGCAGTTCTTC.

This chain uses TRBV6-6 with TRBJ1-1; D is undetermined. Germline-derived CDR1 and CDR2 are MNHNY and SVGAGI (reference sequence). The length of the CDR3 is 14 residues. The ends were cut back, 10 bases at V and 3 bases at J, with 18 bases in the middle. Here the CDR3 reads CANIRGGVYTEAFF. The CDR3 bases are TGTGCCAACATCAGAGGCGGTGTATACACTGAAGCTTTCTTT.

The chain combines TRBV29-1 with TRBJ1-5; 7 bases are a match to TRBD1. From germline, CDR1 is SQVTM and CDR2 ANQGSEA. The CDR3 length is 15 residues. CDR3 residues: CIVATGVCGNQPQHF. The CDR3 nucleotides are TGCATCGTGGCCACAGGGGTATGTGGCAATCAGCCCCAGCATTTT.

This clonotype showed up just once. The germline gene is not matched at one end of the junction; a read error may be the cause. V gene TRBV11-2 combines with J gene TRBJ2-1, with TRBD1 matching over 7 bases. Germline V lookup: CDR1 SGHAT, CDR2 FQNNGV. The CDR3 extends over 17 amino acids. CDR3 residues: CTSSLRPGQRFYNERFF. As DNA, the CDR3 is TGTACCAGCAGCTTACGACCGGGACAGAGATTCTACAATGAACGGTTCTTC.

In this sample, this clonotype turned up once. The junction differs from germline at one of its ends, possibly a read error. The J gene is TRBJ2-5, the V gene TRBV29-1, with 7 bases lining up with TRBD2. This CDR3 has 14 residues. Germline lookup yields CDR1 SQVTM and CDR2 ANQGSEA. The CDR3 here is CSVGLADPQETHYF. The DNA for the CDR3 is TGCAGCGTTGGGCTAGCGGACCCCCAAGAGACCCATTACTTC.

The chain employs TRBV28 and TRBJ2-7; TRBD2 is a possible D gene (6 bases). The CDR3 consists of 16 residues. CDR1 MDHEN and CDR2 SYDVKM come from the germline V gene. This CDR3 reads CTRSLSWGQRAYEQYV. CDR3 nucleotides: TGTACCAGAAGTCTATCTTGGGGCCAGCGGGCCTACGAGCAGTACGTC.

This clonotype was counted once. One end of the junction fails to match germline, which may point to a read error. The J gene is TRBJ2-1, the V gene TRBV11-2; TRBD1 agrees at 7 bases. This CDR3 is 17 amino acids long. The germline V gene has CDR1 SGHAT and CDR2 FQNNGV. CDR3 sequence: CATSLTHGQGYRGEQFF. The CDR3 DNA is TGTGCCACCAGCTTAACTCACGGTCAGGGGTACAGGGGTGAGCAGTTCTTC.

The chain carries TRBV21-1 and TRBJ1-5; no DNA check was done on the table's D call, TRBD1. The J call is uncertain, as TRBJ2-3 better fits the DNA end. TRBV21-1 has pseudogene status. This CDR3 contains 16 residues. CDR3 nucleotides: TGTGCCGCCCTACCCAGGGACAGGGATAGCAATCAGCCCCAGTATTTT. Its translation: CAALPRDRDSNQPQYF.